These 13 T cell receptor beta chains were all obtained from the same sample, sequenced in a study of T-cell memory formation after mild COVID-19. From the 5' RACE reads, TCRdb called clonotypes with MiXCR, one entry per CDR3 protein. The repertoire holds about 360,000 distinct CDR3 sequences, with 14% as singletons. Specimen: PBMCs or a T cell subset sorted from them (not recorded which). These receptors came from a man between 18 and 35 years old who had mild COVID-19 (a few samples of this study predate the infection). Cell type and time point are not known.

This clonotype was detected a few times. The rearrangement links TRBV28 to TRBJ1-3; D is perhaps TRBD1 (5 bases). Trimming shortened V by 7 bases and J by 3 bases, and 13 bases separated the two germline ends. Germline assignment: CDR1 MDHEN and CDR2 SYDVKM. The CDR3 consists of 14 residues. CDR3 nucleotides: TGTGCCAGCACCCCGGGGCAAGATGGAAACACCATATATTTT. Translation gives CASTPGQDGNTIYF.

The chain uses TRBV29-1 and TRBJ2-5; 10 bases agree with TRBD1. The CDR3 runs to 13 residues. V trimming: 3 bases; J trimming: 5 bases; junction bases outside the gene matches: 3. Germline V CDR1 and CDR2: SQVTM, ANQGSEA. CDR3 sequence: CSVDDRGPETQYF. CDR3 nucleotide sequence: TGCAGCGTTGATGACAGGGGGCCGGAGACCCAGTACTTC.

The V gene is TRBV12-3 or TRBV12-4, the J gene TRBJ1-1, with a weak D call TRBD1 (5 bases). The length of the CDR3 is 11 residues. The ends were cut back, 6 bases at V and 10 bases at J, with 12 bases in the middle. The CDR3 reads CASRGDEGAFF. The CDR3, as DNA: TGTGCCAGCAGGGGGGATGAGGGAGCTTTCTTT.

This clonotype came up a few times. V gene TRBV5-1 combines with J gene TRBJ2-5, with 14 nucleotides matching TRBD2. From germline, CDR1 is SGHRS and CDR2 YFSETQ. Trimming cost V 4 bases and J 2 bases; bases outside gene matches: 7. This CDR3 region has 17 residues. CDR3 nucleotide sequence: TGCGCCAGCAGCCAGGGACTAGCGGGGGCCCTACAAGAGACCCAGTACTTC. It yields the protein CASSQGLAGALQETQYF.

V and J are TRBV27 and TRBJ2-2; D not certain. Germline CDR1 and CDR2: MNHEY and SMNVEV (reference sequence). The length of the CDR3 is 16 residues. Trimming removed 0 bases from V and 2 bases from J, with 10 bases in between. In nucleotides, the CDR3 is TGTGCCAGCAGTTTATCAGAGCCCCAAAACACCGGGGAGCTGTTTTTT. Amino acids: CASSLSEPQNTGELFF.

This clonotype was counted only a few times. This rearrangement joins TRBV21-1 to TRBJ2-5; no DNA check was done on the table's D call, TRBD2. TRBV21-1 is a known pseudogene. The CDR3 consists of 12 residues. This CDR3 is CASTSRGETQYF. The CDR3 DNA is TGTGCCAGCACCTCCAGAGGGGAGACCCAGTACTTC.

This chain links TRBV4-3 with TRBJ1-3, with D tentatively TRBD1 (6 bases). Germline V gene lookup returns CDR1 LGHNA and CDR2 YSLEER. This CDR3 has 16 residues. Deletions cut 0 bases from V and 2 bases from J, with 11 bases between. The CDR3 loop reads CASSQEFSGAGNTIYF. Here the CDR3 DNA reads TGCGCCAGCAGCCAAGAGTTTTCAGGGGCTGGAAACACCATATATTTT.

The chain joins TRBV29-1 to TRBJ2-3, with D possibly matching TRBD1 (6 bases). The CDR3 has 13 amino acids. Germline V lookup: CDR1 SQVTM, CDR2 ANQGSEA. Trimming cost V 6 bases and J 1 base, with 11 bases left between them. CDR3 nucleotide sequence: TGCAGCGTATCAGGGGTAGGCACAGATACGCAGTATTTT. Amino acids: CSVSGVGTDTQYF.

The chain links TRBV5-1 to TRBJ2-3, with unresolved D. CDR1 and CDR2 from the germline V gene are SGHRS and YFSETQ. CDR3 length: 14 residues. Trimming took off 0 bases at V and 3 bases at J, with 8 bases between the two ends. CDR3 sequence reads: CASSLEVGTDTQYF. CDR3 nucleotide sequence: TGCGCCAGCAGCTTGGAAGTTGGTACAGATACGCAGTATTTT.

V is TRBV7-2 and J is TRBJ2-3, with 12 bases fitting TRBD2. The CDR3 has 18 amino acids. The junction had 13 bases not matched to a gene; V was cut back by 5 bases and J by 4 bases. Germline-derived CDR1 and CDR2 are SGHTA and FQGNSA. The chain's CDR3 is CASSPKNPGLAGSDTQYF. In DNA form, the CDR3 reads TGTGCCAGCAGCCCAAAAAACCCGGGACTAGCGGGCTCAGATACGCAGTATTTT. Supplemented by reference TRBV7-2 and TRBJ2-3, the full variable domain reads GAGVSQSPSNKVTEKGKDVELRCDPISGHTALYWYRQSLGQGLEFLIYFQGNSAPDKSGLPSDRFSAERTGGSVSTLTIQRTQQEDSAVYLCASSPKNPGLAGSDTQYFGPGTRLTVL.

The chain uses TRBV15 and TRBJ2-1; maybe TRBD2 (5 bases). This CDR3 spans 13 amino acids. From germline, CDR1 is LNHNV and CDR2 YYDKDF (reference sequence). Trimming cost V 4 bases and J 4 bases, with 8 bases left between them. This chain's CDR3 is CATSIRGYNEQFF. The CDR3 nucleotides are TGTGCCACCAGCATCCGGGGATACAATGAGCAGTTCTTC. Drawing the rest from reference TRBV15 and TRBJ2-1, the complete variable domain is DAMVIQNPRYQVTQFGKPVTLSCSQTLNHNVMYWYQQKSSQAPKLLFHYYDKDFNNEADTPDNFQSRRPNTSFCFLDIRSPGLGDTAMYLCATSIRGYNEQFFGPGTRLTVL.

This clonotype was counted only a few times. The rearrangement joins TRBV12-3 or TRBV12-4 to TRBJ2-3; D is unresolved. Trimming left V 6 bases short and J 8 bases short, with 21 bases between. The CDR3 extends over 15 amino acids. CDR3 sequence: CASSRHGPPGGTQYF. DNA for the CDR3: TGTGCCAGCAGCAGACACGGTCCACCGGGCGGTACGCAGTATTTT.

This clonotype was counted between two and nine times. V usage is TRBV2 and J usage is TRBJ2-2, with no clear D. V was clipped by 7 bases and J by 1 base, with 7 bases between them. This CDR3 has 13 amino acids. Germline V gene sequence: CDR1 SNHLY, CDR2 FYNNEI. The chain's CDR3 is CASTQENTGELFF. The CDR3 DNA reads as TGTGCCAGCACACAAGAGAACACCGGGGAGCTGTTTTTT.